The text below deals with one T cell receptor (beta chain). The CDR3 consists of 15 residues. Germline assignment: CDR1 SGHRS and CDR2 YFSETQ. V lost 0 bases to trimming and J lost 0 bases, with 9 bases between them. The data derive from a study of blood T cell repertoires in COVID-19. Individuals in the exposed group had encountered a COVID-19 case within 2 weeks preceding study entry. Measured with immunoSEQ multiplex PCR; TCRdb has only the in-frame clones, and not every one. The data show 350,000 to 450,000 clones, 88% seen once. The J gene is TRBJ1-1, the V gene TRBV5-1, with D maybe TRBD1 (5 bases). This clonotype was sampled from a woman aged 18-35 years who had been exposed to COVID-19. Sample: PBMCs or T cells enriched from blood (not recorded which). The CDR3 loop reads CASSLGEGMNTEAFF. In DNA, the CDR3 is TGCGCCAGCAGCTTGGGGGAGGGGATGAACACTGAAGCTTTCTTT. The full variable domain, in which reference TRBV5-1 and TRBJ1-1 provide the parts outside the CDR3, is KAGVTQTPRYLIKTRGQQVTLSCSPISGHRSVSWYQQTPGQGLQFLFEYFSETQRNKGNFPGRFSGRQFSNSRSEMNVSTLELGDSALYLCASSLGEGMNTEAFFGQGTRLTVV.